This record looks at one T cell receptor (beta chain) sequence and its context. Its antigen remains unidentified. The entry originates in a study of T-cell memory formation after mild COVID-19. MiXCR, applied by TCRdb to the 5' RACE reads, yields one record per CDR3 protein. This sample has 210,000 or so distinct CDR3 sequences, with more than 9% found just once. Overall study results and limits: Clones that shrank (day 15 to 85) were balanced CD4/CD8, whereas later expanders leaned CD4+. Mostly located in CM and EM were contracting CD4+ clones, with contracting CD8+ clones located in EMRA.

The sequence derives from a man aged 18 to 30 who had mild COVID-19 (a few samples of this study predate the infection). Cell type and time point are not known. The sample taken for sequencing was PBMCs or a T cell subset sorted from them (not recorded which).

The CDR3 protein is CASRDARGRFGDTQYF. The CDR3 nucleotides are TGTGCCAGCAGAGACGCTCGGGGGCGGTTTGGGGATACGCAGTATTTT. The chain couples TRBV12-3 or TRBV12-4 to TRBJ2-3; the D call may be TRBD1 or TRBD2 (6 bases each). The CDR3 runs 16 residues. V lost 6 bases to trimming and J lost 6 bases, with 22 bases between them.